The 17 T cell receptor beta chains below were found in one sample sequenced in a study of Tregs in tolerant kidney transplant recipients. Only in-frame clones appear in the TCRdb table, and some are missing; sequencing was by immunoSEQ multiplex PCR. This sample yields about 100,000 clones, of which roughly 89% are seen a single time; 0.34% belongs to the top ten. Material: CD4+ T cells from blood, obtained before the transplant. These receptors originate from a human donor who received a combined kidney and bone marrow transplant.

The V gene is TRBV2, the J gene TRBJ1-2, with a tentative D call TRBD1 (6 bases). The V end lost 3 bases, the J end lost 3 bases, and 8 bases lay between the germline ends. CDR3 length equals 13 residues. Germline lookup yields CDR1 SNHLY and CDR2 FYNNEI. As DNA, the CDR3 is TGTGCCAGCAGTGAGGGGGCCTACTATGGCTACACCTTC. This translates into CASSEGAYYGYTF.

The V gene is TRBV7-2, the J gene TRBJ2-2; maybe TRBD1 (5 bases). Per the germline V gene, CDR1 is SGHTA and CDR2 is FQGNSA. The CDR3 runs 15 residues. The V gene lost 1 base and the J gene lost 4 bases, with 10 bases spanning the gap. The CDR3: CASSLERGGTGELFF. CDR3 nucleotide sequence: TGTGCCAGCAGCTTAGAAAGGGGTGGCACCGGGGAGCTGTTTTTT.

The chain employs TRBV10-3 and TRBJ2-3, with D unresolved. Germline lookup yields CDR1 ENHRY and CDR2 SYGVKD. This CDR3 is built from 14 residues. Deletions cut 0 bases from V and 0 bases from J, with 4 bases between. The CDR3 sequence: CAISESGSTDTQYF. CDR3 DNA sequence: TGTGCCATCAGTGAGTCCGGTAGCACAGATACGCAGTATTTT.

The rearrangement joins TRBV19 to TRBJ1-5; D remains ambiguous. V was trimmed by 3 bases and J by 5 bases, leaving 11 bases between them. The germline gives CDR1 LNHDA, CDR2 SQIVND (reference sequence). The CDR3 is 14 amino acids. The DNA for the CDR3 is TGTGCCAGTAGTATCGGGTTTACGGATCAGCCCCAGCATTTT. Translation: CASSIGFTDQPQHF.

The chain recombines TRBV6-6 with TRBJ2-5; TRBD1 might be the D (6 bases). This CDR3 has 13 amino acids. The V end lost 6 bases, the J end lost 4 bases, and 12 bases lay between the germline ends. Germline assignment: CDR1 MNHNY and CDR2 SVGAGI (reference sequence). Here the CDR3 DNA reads TGTGCCAGCAGACCCTCCAGGGGAGAGACCCAGTACTTC. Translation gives CASRPSRGETQYF.

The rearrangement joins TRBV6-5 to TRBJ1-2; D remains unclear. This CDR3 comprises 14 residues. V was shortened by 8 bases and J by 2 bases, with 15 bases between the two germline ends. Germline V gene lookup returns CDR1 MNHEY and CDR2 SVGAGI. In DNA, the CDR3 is TGTGCCAGCGCAAAAACCTACCTCAACTATGGCTACACCTTC. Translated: CASAKTYLNYGYTF.

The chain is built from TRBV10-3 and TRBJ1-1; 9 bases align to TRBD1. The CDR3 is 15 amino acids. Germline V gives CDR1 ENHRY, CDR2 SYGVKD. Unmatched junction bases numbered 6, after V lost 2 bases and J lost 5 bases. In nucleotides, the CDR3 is TGTGCCATCAGTGAGCCGGGACAGGGAGGGACTGAAGCTTTCTTT. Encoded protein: CAISEPGQGGTEAFF.

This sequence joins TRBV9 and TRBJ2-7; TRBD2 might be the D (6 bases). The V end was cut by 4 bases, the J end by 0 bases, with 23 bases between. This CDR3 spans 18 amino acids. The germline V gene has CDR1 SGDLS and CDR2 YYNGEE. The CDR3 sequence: CASSPGTNSRRVSYEQYF. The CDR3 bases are TGTGCCAGCAGCCCTGGAACCAACAGTAGGAGGGTCTCCTACGAGCAGTACTTC.

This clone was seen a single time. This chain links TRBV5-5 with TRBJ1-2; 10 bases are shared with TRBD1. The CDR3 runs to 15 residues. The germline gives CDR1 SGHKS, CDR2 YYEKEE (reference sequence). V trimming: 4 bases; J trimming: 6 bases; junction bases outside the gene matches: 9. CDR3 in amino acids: CASSPGTGDSHGYTF. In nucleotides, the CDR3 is TGTGCCAGCAGCCCGGGGACAGGGGATTCGCATGGCTACACCTTC.

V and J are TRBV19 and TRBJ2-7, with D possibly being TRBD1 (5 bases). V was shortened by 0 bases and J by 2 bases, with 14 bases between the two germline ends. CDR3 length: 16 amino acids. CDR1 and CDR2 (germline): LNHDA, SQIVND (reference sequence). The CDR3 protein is CASSIEGQGSPYEQYF. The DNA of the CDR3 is TGTGCCAGTAGTATAGAGGGGCAGGGCAGCCCCTACGAGCAGTACTTC.

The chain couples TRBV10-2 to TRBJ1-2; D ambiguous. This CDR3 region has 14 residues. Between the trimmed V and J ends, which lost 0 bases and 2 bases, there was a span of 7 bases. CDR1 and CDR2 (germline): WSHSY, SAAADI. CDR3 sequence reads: CASSESRVNYGYTF. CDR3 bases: TGCGCCAGCAGTGAGTCCCGGGTAAACTATGGCTACACCTTC.

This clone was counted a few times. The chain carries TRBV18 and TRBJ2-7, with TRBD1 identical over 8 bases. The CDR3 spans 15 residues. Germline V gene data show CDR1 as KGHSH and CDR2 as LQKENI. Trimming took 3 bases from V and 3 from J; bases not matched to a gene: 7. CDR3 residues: CASSPRPGQGYEQYF. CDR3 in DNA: TGTGCCAGCTCACCCCGACCCGGACAGGGCTACGAGCAGTACTTC.

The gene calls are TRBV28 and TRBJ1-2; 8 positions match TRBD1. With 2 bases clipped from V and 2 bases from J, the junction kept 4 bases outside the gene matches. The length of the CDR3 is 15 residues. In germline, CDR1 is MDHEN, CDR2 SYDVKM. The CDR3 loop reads CASSLQGASNYGYTF. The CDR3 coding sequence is TGTGCCAGCAGTTTACAGGGGGCTTCAAACTATGGCTACACCTTC.

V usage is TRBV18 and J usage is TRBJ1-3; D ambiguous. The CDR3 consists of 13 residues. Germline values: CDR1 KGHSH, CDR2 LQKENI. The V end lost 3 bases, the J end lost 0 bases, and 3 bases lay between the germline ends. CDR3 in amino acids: CASSPFSGNTIYF. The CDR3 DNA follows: TGTGCCAGCTCACCCTTCTCTGGAAACACCATATATTTT.

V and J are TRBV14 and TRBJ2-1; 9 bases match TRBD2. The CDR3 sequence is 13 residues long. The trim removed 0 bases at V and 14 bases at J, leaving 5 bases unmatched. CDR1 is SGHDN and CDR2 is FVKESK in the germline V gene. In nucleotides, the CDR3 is TGTGCCAGCAGCCAAGATCTGCGGGGGGGCGAGTTCTTC. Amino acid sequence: CASSQDLRGGEFF.

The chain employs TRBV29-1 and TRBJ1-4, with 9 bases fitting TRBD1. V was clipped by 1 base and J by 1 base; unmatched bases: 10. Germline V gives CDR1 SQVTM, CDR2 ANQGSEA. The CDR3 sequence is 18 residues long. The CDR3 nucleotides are TGCAGCGTTGAAGTTCGGACAGGGGTTTTGGGAACTAATGAAAAACTGTTTTTT. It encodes CSVEVRTGVLGTNEKLFF.

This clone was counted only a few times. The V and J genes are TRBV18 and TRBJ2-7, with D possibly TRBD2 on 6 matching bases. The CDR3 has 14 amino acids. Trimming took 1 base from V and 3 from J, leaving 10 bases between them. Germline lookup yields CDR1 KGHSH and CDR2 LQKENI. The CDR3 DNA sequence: TGTGCCAGCTCACCACGGGCGGACTACTACGAGCAGTACTTC. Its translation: CASSPRADYYEQYF.